Sequencing of this T cell receptor beta chain was carried out in a study of cytomegalovirus exposure and HLA in healthy donors. As regards this clone: What it binds is unknown.

Germline V gene data show CDR1 as SGHDT and CDR2 as YYEEEE. The V gene lost 3 bases and the J gene lost 1 base, with 13 bases spanning the gap. The CDR3 spans 15 residues. Study results and limitations: Sequences of the TCR beta chain were said to predict the HLA-A and HLA-B alleles of most subjects accurately.

PCR employed 60 Vbeta and 13 Jbeta primers. The assay was immunoSEQ multiplex PCR, and TCRdb's table has in-frame clones only and misses some. This table holds 150,000 to 200,000 clones, over 70% found once. The chain joins TRBV5-6 to TRBJ1-1, with no clear D. This clonotype was sampled from a woman between 18 and 29 years old in good health and CMV-seronegative. The sample taken for sequencing was PBMCs. The chain's CDR3 is CASSSPFEQNTEAFF. The CDR3 DNA reads as TGTGCCAGCAGCTCACCATTTGAACAGAACACTGAAGCTTTCTTT.